These T cell receptor beta chains were read from a single sample in a study of blood T cells in healthy people across ages. TCRdb analysed the 5' RACE reads with MiXCR anew, one entry per CDR3 protein. The sample lists roughly 650,000 distinct CDR3 sequences, approximately 30% occurring once. The sample was blood. Source of these receptors: a woman older than 75 in good health. CDR3s include the opening cysteine and the closing phenylalanine or tryptophan. The D gene is left open where the match is weak. Clone sizes are given selectively: once, few, many, or a class where the clone is expanded.

cdr3_nt	cdr3_aa	v_call	j_call	d_call	clone_size
TGTGCCAGGGTGGGACAGAGCACAGATACGCAGTATTTT	CARVGQSTDTQYF	TRBV6-5	TRBJ2-3	TRBD1	many
TGCGCCAGCAGTCCCAGCGCCAGGGAGACCCAGTACTTC	CASSPSARETQYF	TRBV4-1	TRBJ2-5	.	many
TGCGCCAGCAGCTTGGCCTGGGTCCCCGACAGGATTCGAGAGACCCAGTACTTC	CASSLAWVPDRIRETQYF	TRBV5-1	TRBJ2-5	.	.
TGTGCCAGCAGCCCGACAGAAAAGACCCAGTACTTC	CASSPTEKTQYF	TRBV7-2	TRBJ2-5	.	many
TGTGCCAGCAGCTTAGAGATGGGAACCAGGGGAGGAAGGGACACTGAAGCTTTCTTT	CASSLEMGTRGGRDTEAFF	TRBV7-2	TRBJ1-1	.	.
TGTGCCAGCAGTTTAAGGAGACTAGCACAAGAGACCCAGTACTTC	CASSLRRLAQETQYF	TRBV27	TRBJ2-5	TRBD2	many
TGTGCCAGCAGTCCACGCGGGGGAGTGTACGAGCAGTACTTC	CASSPRGGVYEQYF	TRBV7-3	TRBJ2-7	TRBD2	many
TGTGCCAGCAGCTGGGACAGGGGAAGCTCCTACAATGAGCAGTTCTTC	CASSWDRGSSYNEQFF	TRBV6-4	TRBJ2-1	TRBD1	many
TGTGCCAGCAGCTTAGCGCTCGGAGGGGGCTATGGCTACACCTTC	CASSLALGGGYGYTF	TRBV7-2	TRBJ1-2	.	.
TGCAGTGCTAGATGGGGGGCATCGCTCTACGAGCAGTACTTC	CSARWGASLYEQYF	TRBV20-1	TRBJ2-7	.	many
TGTGCCAGCAGCGTAGGCGGGACGGTGAACACTAAAGCTTTCTTT	CASSVGGTVNTKAFF	TRBV9	TRBJ1-1	.	.
TGTGCCTGGACCCTAAGCGGCTTCTCTGGAAACACCATATATTTT	CAWTLSGFSGNTIYF	TRBV30	TRBJ1-3	.	.
TGTGCCAGCGCCCGGCCAGGGGAGGGGAGCAATCGGCCCCAGCATTTT	CASARPGEGSNRPQHF	TRBV6-2/TRBV6-3	TRBJ1-5	.	many
TGTGCCAGCACCGTGGGGGCCTATGGCTACACCTTC	CASTVGAYGYTF	TRBV7-2	TRBJ1-2	.	many
TGTGCCAGTAGTATAGACTCAGCCTACAATGAGCAGTACTTC	CASSIDSAYNEQYF	TRBV9	TRBJ2-7	.	.
TGTGCCAGCAGCCCCTCCGCCGGGAAAAACATTCAGTACTTC	CASSPSAGKNIQYF	TRBV3-1	TRBJ2-4	.	.
TGCGCCAGCGCGTGTGAGTTCGGGGCCAACGTCCGGACTTTC	CASACEFGANVRTF	TRBV5-1	TRBJ2-6	.	.
TGTGCTAGTGGCCTGACAGGGGGGAACACTGAAGCTTTCTTT	CASGLTGGNTEAFF	TRBV12-5	TRBJ1-1	TRBD1	.
TGCGCCAGCAGTCCGGATGCGTCTGGGGCCAACGTCCTGACTTTC	CASSPDASGANVLTF	TRBV5-1	TRBJ2-6	.	.
TGTGCCAGCATCGCACAGGCCCCCTACGAGCAGTACTTC	CASIAQAPYEQYF	TRBV6-5	TRBJ2-7	.	many
TGTGCCAGCAGTCGGGGACTAGCGGGAGCCGGGGATACGCAGTATTTT	CASSRGLAGAGDTQYF	TRBV7-2	TRBJ2-3	TRBD2	once
TGTGCCTGGAGTGGGGACAGGGGTACCACAGATACGCAGTATTTT	CAWSGDRGTTDTQYF	TRBV30	TRBJ2-3	TRBD1	.
TGTGCCAGCAGCCCGGGTCCAGGGGGCTCTGGAAACACCATATATTTT	CASSPGPGGSGNTIYF	TRBV9	TRBJ1-3	TRBD1	.
TGTGCCAGCAGCTTGAAGGTTACCGGGGAGCTGTTTTTT	CASSLKVTGELFF	TRBV7-3	TRBJ2-2	.	few
TGTGCCAGCAGCCGGGACGACTTTTCTGGAAACACCATATATTTT	CASSRDDFSGNTIYF	TRBV3-1	TRBJ1-3	.	few
TGTGCCATCCGTCCAGGACAGTACAATGAGCAGTGCTTC	CAIRPGQYNEQCF	TRBV10-3	TRBJ2-1	.	.
TGTGCCAGCAGGAGTAACCGGGACAGGGAGAGGGGGCCCCTCCACTTT	CASRSNRDRERGPLHF	TRBV6-6	TRBJ1-6	TRBD1	.
TGTGCCACCAGTGACACGGGTGGAGTTTTCACAGATACGCAGTATTTT	CATSDTGGVFTDTQYF	TRBV24-1	TRBJ2-3	.	many
TGTGCCAGCAGTGAACCCGGAACCCTAAATGAGCAGTTCTTC	CASSEPGTLNEQFF	TRBV6-1	TRBJ2-1	.	many
TGTGCCACCAGTGATTTTGCGACAGGGTGGAACACAGATACGCAGTATTTT	CATSDFATGWNTDTQYF	TRBV24-1	TRBJ2-3	TRBD1	.
TGTGCCAGCAGCGTGACAGGGGGCGGGGAGCTGTTTTTT	CASSVTGGGELFF	TRBV9	TRBJ2-2	TRBD1	.
TGCGCCAGCAGCCAAGATGTAAGGGCAGGTAGCGGTCCAGATCGCACAGCTACGCAGTATTTT	CASSQDVRAGSGPDRTATQYF	TRBV4-1	TRBJ2-3	.	once
TGTGCCGTAGGAGTCTATGGCTACACCTTC	CAVGVYGYTF	TRBV30	TRBJ1-2	.	.